The 7 T cell receptor beta chains presented below share a single source sample, sequenced in a study of blood T cells in healthy people across ages. The authors ran a second PCR of about 6 to 11 cycles using a sample-barcoded 5' primer and a J-beta primer mix. MiXCR, run by TCRdb on the 5' RACE reads, gives a single entry per CDR3 protein. The sample contains 600,000 or so distinct CDR3 sequences, 40% to 50% of which appear only once. The sequenced sample was blood. Source of these receptors: a man of 80 years or more in good health.

The chain employs TRBV5-1 and TRBJ2-5; no firm D call. The CDR3 sequence is 12 residues long. The germline V gene has CDR1 SGHRS and CDR2 YFSETQ. V was trimmed by 5 bases and J by 5 bases, leaving 10 bases between them. CDR3 DNA sequence: TGCGCCAGCAGTACCGACCGGGAGACCCAGTACTTC. Translated, it gives CASSTDRETQYF.

This clonotype came up a few times. The rearrangement uses TRBV20-1 and TRBJ2-3, with D unresolved. The CDR3 is 12 amino acids. The V gene lost 3 bases and the J gene lost 2 bases, with 6 bases spanning the gap. Per germline, CDR1 DFQATT and CDR2 SNEGSKA (reference sequence). CDR3 sequence: CSASSHTDTQYF. The CDR3 region has the DNA TGCAGTGCTAGTTCCCACACAGATACGCAGTATTTT.

The chain couples TRBV2 to TRBJ2-7; D may be TRBD2 (6 bases). The V end was cut by 6 bases, the J end by 7 bases, with 13 bases between. Germline V gene data show CDR1 as SNHLY and CDR2 as FYNNEI. The CDR3 contains 12 residues. The CDR3 reads CASRQEGCEQYF. The DNA for the CDR3 is TGTGCCAGCAGGCAGGAGGGTTGTGAGCAGTACTTC.

V and J are TRBV18 and TRBJ2-5; the D gene is possibly TRBD1 (5 bases). The CDR3 spans 16 residues. Trimming took off 1 base at V and 4 bases at J, with 16 bases between the two ends. Germline V gene sequence: CDR1 KGHSH, CDR2 LQKENI. The CDR3 DNA follows: TGTGCCAGCTCACCACGCAGCGAGGTTAGGGGAGAGACCCAGTACTTC. Its protein product is CASSPRSEVRGETQYF. Variable domain in full (rest from reference TRBV18 and TRBJ2-5): NAGVMQNPRHLVRRRGQEARLRCSPMKGHSHVYWYRQLPEEGLKFMVYLQKENIIDESGMPKERFSAEFPKEGPSILRIQQVVRGDSAAYFCASSPRSEVRGETQYFGPGTRLLVL.

This clonotype was found a few times. The J gene is TRBJ2-1, the V gene TRBV7-2, with D uncertain. The V end was cut by 4 bases, the J end by 10 bases, with 20 bases between. This CDR3 spans 15 amino acids. Germline lookup yields CDR1 SGHTA and CDR2 FQGNSA. The CDR3 is CASSSSASRFGEQFF. In DNA, the CDR3 is TGTGCCAGCAGCTCGTCGGCTAGTCGGTTTGGGGAGCAGTTCTTC. The whole variable domain, filled in from reference TRBV7-2 and TRBJ2-1, reads GAGVSQSPSNKVTEKGKDVELRCDPISGHTALYWYRQSLGQGLEFLIYFQGNSAPDKSGLPSDRFSAERTGGSVSTLTIQRTQQEDSAVYLCASSSSASRFGEQFFGPGTRLTVL.

This sequence joins TRBV4-1 and TRBJ1-6; D unclear. The CDR3 is 12 residues long. V was pared by 1 base and J by 14 bases, with 9 bases between. The germline V gene has CDR1 MGHRA and CDR2 YSYEKL. CDR3 region: CASSQVVGALHF. Written as DNA, the CDR3 is TGCGCCAGCAGCCAAGTGGTTGGGGCCCTCCACTTT.

This clonotype was counted between two and nine times. The V gene is TRBV30, the J gene TRBJ2-3; no firm D call. In germline, CDR1 is GTSNPN, CDR2 SVGIG (reference sequence). Trimming removed 2 bases at V and 0 bases at J, with 9 bases between. CDR3 size: 14 residues. The CDR3 protein is CAWSQEPSTDTQYF. The CDR3 DNA sequence: TGTGCCTGGAGTCAGGAGCCTAGCACAGATACGCAGTATTTT.